One T cell receptor (beta chain) is described in this entry. This receptor's antigen is unknown. Reads for this sample came from an Illumina HiSeq 2000. 5'RACE template switching, by which a universal primer site and unique molecular identifiers were added, was used to make TCR beta cDNA libraries. Priming for cDNA synthesis came from the TCR beta constant segment, and two successive PCR amplification steps followed. The original methods were these. MIGEC was used to demultiplex reads and group the reads by UMI, and MiTCR was used to assemble and quantify clonotypes. To exclude erroneous sequences, any TCR cDNA sequence not supported by at least two reads was discarded. The tcR package was used for downstream repertoire analysis, with clonotypes matched between fractions based on CDR3 nucleotide sequence plus V segment. VDJmatch was used to annotate antigen specificity against VDJdb, with one amino acid substitution in CDR3 allowed. TCRdb reprocessed the reads into one record per CDR3 protein sequence, lacking DNA. The V and J calls here are based on TCRdb, not the publication. The sample table records some 390,000 distinct CDR3 sequences. Of the sample, about 10% falls within the top ten clones.

This sample was taken from a study of T cells expressing NK-cell markers (dated by TCRdb to the early 2020s). At the level of the whole study: Seven or eight donors provided sorted CD3+CD56+NKG2C+, CD3+CD56+NKG2C- and CD3+CD56-NKG2C+ T-cell subsets, whose TCR beta-chain repertoires were profiled. Libraries were sequenced as 2 x 150 bp reads on Illumina HiSeq 2000/2500, MiSeq or NextSeq. Among the eight sequenced donors, only one was HCMV-seronegative, while the other seven were HCMV-seropositive. All eight donors whose samples were sequenced were randomly selected healthy volunteers, three of them men and five women.

To determine HCMV serostatus, a commercial ELISA kit was used to detect HCMV-specific IgG in serum. Peripheral blood mononuclear cells were isolated from blood by Ficoll density gradient centrifugation. Overall study results and their limits: It remained unclear whether the expanded NKG2C-expressing T cell clones were specific for HCMV antigens. Those dominant clonotypes were again the most abundant among CD3+CD56-NKG2C+ cells in a few donors, at roughly 28.3-65%. For about 6 donors, the dominant CD3+CD56+NKG2C+ clonotypes were among the top 10 CD8+ clonotypes and accounted for roughly 1.0-8% of CD8+ T cells.

The sample taken for sequencing was blood T cells: a sorted CD56 or NKG2C T cell subset, CD4+ or CD8+ T cells, or bulk PBMC T cells (not recorded which). The sequence came from a woman aged 45-60 years in good health. Donor details come from another sample of the same person, matched by shared clones.

CDR3 reads: CASSPLALETQYF. Recombination connected TRBV5-1 to TRBJ2-5; with no DNA, the TCRdb D assignment of TRBD2 cannot be verified. CDR1 and CDR2 were assigned from the germline V gene as SGHRS and YFSETQ. The CDR3 runs 13 amino acids, cysteine and phenylalanine included. The entry carries no DNA sequence.